The 7 T cell receptor beta chains reported below all come from one sample, sequenced in a study of cytomegalovirus exposure and HLA in healthy donors. PCR used 60 Vbeta primers and 13 Jbeta primers. Method: immunoSEQ multiplex PCR; TCRdb's copy keeps in-frame clones and lacks some. Listed are around 190,000 clones; more than 0.75% falls within the top ten. Specimen: PBMCs. Receptors were obtained from a woman in her 30s in good health and CMV-seropositive.

J is TRBJ1-2 and V is TRBV20-1; possible D gene TRBD1, 5 bases. The V end lost 4 bases, the J end lost 8 bases, and 11 bases lay between the germline ends. CDR1 DFQATT and CDR2 SNEGSKA come from the germline V gene (reference sequence). This CDR3 spans 11 amino acids. The CDR3 sequence: CSATGGRGYTF. The CDR3 DNA follows: TGCAGTGCTACCGGGGGACGGGGCTACACCTTC.

The chain links TRBV2 to TRBJ1-1; no definite D call. CDR3 length: 14 amino acids. Trimming took 5 bases from V and 3 from J, leaving 13 bases between them. Germline CDR1 reads SNHLY; CDR2 reads FYNNEI. The CDR3 sequence: CASSLTGRDTEAFF. The CDR3, as DNA: TGTGCCAGCAGTCTCACGGGAAGGGACACTGAAGCTTTCTTT.

The rearrangement uses TRBV20-1 and TRBJ1-1; D ambiguous. Germline CDR1 and CDR2: DFQATT and SNEGSKA (reference sequence). The V and J ends lost 6 bases and 0 bases respectively, with 5 bases between them. The CDR3 consists of 11 residues. The DNA for the CDR3 is TGCAGTGCGAGGATGAACACTGAAGCTTTCTTT. Its protein is CSARMNTEAFF.

The chain couples TRBV2 to TRBJ1-1; no clear D gene. The germline V gene has CDR1 SNHLY and CDR2 FYNNEI. V was cut by 3 bases and J by 8 bases, with 19 bases left in between. CDR3 size: 15 residues. CDR3 coding DNA: TGTGCCAGCAGTGATCCTAATTGGGAGGGCCTCGAAGCTTTCTTT. Translation gives CASSDPNWEGLEAFF.

The gene calls are TRBV2 and TRBJ1-1; 8 bases fit TRBD1. CDR1 is SNHLY and CDR2 is FYNNEI in the germline V gene. Trimming cost V 7 bases and J 4 bases; bases outside gene matches: 5. The CDR3 covers 13 residues. CDR3 region: CASTGQGATEAFF. The CDR3 coding sequence is TGTGCCAGCACTGGACAGGGCGCCACTGAAGCTTTCTTT.

The chain has TRBV25-1 and TRBJ2-7; possibly TRBD1 for D (5 bases). The germline V gene has CDR1 MGHDK and CDR2 SYGVNS. V was clipped by 5 bases and J by 3 bases, with 11 bases between them. The CDR3 totals 13 residues. As DNA, the CDR3 is TGTGCCAGCAGTCCAGGGAATAGCTACGAGCAGTACTTC. This encodes CASSPGNSYEQYF.

V gene TRBV27 combines with J gene TRBJ1-1; D is perhaps TRBD1 (6 bases). Trimming took off 1 base at V and 3 bases at J, with 9 bases between the two ends. Germline loops: CDR1 MNHEY, CDR2 SMNVEV (reference sequence). CDR3 size: 14 residues. In DNA form, the CDR3 reads TGTGCCAGCAGTTTATACAGGGCATACACTGAAGCTTTCTTT. Encoded protein: CASSLYRAYTEAFF.